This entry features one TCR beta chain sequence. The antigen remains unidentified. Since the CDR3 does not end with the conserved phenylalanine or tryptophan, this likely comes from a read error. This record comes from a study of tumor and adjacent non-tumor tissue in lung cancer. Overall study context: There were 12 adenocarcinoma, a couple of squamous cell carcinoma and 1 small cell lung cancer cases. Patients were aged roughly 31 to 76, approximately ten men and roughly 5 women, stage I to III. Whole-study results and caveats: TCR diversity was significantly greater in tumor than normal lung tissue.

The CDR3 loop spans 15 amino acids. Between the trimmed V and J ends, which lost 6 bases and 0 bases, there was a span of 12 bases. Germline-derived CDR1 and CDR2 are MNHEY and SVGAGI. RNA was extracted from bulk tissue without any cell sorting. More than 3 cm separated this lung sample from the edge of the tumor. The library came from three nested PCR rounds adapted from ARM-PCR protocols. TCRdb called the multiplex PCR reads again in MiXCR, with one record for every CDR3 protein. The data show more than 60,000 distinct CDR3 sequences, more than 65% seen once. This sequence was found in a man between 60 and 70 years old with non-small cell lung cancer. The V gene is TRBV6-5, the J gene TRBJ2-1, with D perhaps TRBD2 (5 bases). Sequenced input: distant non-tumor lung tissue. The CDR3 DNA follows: TGTGCCAGCAGGTTCAGAGAGGGCTCCTACAATGAGCAGTTCCTC. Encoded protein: CASRFREGSYNEQFL.